This T cell receptor (beta chain) was identified in a study of blood T cell repertoires in COVID-19. In the study overall: The study drew acute and convalescent COVID-19 samples from the United States, Italy and Spain. PBMCs, B-cell-depleted T cells, or T cells were the source of the cDNA or gDNA that made up the material.

Per the study methods: Researchers report that nucleated cell counts were estimated from reference gene primer amplification. The data were produced by immunoSEQ multiplex PCR, yet TCRdb's version contains in-frame clones alone and is incomplete. The V and J calls and the clone size are those of that table, but D and trimming were determined from the DNA. Here the sample spans about 140,000 clones, approximately 85% being singletons. The CDR3 covers 17 residues. Germline values: CDR1 SNHLY, CDR2 FYNNEI. With 3 bases clipped from V and 8 bases from J, the junction kept 14 bases outside the gene matches.

Sample: peripheral blood. This clonotype was sampled from an elderly woman with acute or convalescent COVID-19. The J gene is TRBJ2-2, the V gene TRBV2; TRBD1 agrees at 8 bases. CDR3 bases: TGTGCCAGCAGTGACCCCGGACAGGGTGTTATTAGGGGGGAGCTGTTTTTT. This sequence encodes CASSDPGQGVIRGELFF.